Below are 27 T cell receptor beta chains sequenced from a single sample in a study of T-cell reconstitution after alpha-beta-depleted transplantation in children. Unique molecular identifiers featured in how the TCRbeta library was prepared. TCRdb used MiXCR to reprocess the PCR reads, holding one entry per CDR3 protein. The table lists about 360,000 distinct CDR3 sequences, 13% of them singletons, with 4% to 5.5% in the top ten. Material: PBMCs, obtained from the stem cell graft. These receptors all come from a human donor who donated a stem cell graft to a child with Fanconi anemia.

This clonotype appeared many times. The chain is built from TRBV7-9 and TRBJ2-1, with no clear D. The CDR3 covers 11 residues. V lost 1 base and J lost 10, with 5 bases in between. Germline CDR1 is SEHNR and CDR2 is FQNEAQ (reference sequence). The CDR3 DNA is TGTGCCAGCAGCTTAGAGAGCGAGCAGTTCTTC. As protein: CASSLESEQFF.

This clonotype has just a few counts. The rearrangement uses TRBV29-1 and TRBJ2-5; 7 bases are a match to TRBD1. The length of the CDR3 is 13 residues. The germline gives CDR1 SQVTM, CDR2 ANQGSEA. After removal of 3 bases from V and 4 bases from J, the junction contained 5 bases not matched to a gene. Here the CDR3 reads CSVEPTGLETQYF. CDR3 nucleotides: TGCAGCGTTGAGCCGACAGGGTTAGAGACCCAGTACTTC.

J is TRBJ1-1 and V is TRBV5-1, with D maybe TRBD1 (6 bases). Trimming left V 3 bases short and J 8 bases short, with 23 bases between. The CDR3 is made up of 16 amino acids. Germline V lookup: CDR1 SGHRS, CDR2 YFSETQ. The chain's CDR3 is CASSSQGSGGKNEAFF. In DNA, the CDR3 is TGCGCCAGCAGCTCACAGGGTTCCGGGGGCAAAAACGAAGCTTTCTTT.

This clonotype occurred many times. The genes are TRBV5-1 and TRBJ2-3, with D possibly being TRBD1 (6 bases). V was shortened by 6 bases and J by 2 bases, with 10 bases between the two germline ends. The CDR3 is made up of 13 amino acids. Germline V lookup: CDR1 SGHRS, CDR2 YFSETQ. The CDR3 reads CASNTGSTDTQYF. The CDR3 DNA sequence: TGCGCCAGCAACACAGGGTCCACAGATACGCAGTATTTT.

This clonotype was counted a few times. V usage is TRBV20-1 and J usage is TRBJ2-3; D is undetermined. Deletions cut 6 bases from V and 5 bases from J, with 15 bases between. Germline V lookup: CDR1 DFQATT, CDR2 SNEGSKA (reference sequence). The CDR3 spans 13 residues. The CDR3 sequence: CSAHQRAGDTQYF. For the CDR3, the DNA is TGCAGTGCCCATCAAAGGGCCGGAGATACGCAGTATTTT.

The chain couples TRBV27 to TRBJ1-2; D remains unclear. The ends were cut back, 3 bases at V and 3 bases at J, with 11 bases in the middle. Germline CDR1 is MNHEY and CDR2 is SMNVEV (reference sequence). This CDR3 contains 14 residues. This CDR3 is CASSLVGGYYGYTF. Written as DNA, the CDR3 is TGTGCCAGCAGTTTGGTGGGAGGTTACTATGGCTACACCTTC.

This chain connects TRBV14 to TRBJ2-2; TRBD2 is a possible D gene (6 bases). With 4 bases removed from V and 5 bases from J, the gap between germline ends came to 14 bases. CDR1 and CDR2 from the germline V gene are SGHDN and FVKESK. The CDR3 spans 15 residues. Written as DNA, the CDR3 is TGTGCCAGCAGCCTAATGACGGCGGGAACCGGGGAGCTGTTTTTT. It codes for CASSLMTAGTGELFF.

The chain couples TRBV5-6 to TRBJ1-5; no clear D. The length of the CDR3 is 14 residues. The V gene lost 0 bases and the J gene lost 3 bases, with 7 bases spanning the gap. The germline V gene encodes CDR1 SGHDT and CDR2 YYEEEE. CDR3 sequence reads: CASSLGQINQPQHF. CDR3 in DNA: TGTGCCAGCAGCTTGGGGCAGATCAATCAGCCCCAGCATTTT.

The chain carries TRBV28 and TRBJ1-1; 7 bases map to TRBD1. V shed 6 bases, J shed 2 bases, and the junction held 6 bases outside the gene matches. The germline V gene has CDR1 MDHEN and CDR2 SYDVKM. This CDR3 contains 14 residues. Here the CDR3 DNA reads TGTGCCAGCAGCCGGAACAGGGGAAACACTGAAGCTTTCTTT. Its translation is CASSRNRGNTEAFF.

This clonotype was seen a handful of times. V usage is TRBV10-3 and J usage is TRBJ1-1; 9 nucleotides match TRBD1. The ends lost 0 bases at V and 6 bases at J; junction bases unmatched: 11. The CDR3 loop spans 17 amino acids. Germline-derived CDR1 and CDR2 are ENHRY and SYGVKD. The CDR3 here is CAISESPPGQGYPEAFF. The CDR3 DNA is TGTGCCATCAGTGAGTCGCCACCGGGACAGGGTTACCCTGAAGCTTTCTTT.

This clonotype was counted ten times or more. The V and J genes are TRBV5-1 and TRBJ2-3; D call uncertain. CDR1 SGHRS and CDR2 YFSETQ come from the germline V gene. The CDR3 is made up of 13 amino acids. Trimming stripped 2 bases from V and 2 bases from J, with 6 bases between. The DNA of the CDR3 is TGCGCCAGCAGCTTACGAACCACAGATACGCAGTATTTT. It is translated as CASSLRTTDTQYF.

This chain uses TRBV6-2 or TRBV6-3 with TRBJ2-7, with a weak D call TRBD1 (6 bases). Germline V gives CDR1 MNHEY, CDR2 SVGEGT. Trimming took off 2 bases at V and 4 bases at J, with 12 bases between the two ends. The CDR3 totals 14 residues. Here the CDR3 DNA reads TGTGCCAGCAGTTACAGGGGGACGGGGTACGAGCAGTACTTC. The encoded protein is CASSYRGTGYEQYF.

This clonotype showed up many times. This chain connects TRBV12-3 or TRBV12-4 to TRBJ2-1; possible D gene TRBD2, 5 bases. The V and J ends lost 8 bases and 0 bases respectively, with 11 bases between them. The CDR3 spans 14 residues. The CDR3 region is CASQTRASYNEQFF. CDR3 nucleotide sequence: TGTGCCAGCCAAACGAGGGCCTCCTACAATGAGCAGTTCTTC.

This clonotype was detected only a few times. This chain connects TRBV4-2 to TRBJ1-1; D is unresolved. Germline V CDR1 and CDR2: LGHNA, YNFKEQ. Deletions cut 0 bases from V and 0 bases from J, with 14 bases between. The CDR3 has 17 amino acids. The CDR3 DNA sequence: TGTGCCAGCAGCCAAGATCAAGGGTCACTTGTGAACACTGAAGCTTTCTTT. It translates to CASSQDQGSLVNTEAFF.

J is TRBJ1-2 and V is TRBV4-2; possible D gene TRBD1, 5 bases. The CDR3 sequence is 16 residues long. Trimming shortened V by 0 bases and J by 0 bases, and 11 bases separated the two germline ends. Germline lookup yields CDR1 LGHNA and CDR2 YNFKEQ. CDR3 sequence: CASSQDDRPANYGYTF. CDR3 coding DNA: TGTGCCAGCAGCCAAGACGACAGACCCGCTAACTATGGCTACACCTTC.

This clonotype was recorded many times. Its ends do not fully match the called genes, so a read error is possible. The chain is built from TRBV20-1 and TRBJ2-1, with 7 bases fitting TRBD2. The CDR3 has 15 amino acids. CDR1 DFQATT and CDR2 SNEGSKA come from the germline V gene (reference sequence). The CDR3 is CSARERLADYDEQFF. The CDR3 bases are TGCAGTGCTAGGGAGAGGCTAGCGGACTACGATGAGCAGTTCTTC.

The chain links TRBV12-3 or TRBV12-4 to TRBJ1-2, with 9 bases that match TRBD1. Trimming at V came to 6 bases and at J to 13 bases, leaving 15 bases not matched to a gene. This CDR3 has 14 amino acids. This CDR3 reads CASSPDGTGRFRTF. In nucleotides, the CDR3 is TGTGCCAGCAGCCCAGATGGGACAGGGAGGTTCCGCACCTTC.

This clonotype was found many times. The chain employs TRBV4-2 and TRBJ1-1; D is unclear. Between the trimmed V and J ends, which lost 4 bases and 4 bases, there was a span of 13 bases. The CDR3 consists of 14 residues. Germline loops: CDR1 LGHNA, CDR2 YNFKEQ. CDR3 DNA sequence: TGTGCCAGCAGCCCGGGCAGAGAAGTCACTGAAGCTTTCTTT. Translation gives CASSPGREVTEAFF.

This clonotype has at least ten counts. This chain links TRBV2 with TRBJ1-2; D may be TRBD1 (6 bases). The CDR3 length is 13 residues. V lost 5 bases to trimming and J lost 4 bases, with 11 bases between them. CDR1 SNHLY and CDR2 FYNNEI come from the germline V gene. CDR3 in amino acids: CASSPQGSYGYTF. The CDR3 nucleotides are TGTGCCAGCAGTCCACAGGGTTCCTATGGCTACACCTTC.

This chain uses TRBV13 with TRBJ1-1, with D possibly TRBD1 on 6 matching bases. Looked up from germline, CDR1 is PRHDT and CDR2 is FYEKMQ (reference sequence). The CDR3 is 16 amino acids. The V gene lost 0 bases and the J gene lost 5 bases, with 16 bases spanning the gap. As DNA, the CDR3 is TGTGCCAGCAGCTTAGGCCGGGGGAAGGGGGGAACTGAAGCTTTCTTT. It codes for CASSLGRGKGGTEAFF.

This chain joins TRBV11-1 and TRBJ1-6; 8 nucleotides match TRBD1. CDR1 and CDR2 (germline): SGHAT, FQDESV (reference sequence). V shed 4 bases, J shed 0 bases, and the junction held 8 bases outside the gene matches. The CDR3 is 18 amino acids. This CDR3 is CASSSTGGWSSYNSPLHF. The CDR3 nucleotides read TGTGCCAGCAGCTCAACAGGGGGTTGGAGCTCCTATAATTCACCCCTCCACTTT.

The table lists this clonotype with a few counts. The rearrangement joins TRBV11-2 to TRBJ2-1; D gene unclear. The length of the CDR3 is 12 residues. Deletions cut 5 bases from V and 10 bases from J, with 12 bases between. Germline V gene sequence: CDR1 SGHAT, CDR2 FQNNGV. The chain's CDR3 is CASSLNLMEQFF. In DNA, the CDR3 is TGTGCCAGCAGCCTAAATCTTATGGAGCAGTTCTTC.

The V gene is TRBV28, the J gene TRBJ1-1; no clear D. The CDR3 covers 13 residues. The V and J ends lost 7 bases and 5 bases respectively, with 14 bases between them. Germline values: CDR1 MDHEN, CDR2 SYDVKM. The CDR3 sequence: CASNSRGGTEAFF. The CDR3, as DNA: TGTGCCAGCAATTCACGCGGAGGGACTGAAGCTTTCTTT.

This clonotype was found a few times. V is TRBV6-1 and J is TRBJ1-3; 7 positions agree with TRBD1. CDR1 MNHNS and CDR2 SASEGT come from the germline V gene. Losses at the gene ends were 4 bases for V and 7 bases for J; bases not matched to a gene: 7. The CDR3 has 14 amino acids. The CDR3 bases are TGTGCCAGCAGTGCTCGGACAGGCGGGAACACCATATATTTT. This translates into CASSARTGGNTIYF.

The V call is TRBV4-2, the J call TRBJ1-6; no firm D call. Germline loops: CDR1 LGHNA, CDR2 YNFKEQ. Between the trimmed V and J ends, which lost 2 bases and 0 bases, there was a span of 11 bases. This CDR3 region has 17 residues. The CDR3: CASSQWKASSYNSPLHF. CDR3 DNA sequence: TGTGCCAGCAGCCAATGGAAGGCGAGCTCCTATAATTCACCCCTCCACTTT.

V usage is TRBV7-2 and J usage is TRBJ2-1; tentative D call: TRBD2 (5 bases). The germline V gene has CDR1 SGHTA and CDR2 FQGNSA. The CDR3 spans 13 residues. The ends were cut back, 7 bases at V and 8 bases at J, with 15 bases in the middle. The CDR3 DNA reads TGTGCCAGCAACCCCGCGCGGGCCTATGAGCAGTTCTTC. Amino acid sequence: CASNPARAYEQFF. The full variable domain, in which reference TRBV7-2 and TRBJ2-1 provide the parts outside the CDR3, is GAGVSQSPSNKVTEKGKDVELRCDPISGHTALYWYRQSLGQGLEFLIYFQGNSAPDKSGLPSDRFSAERTGGSVSTLTIQRTQQEDSAVYLCASNPARAYEQFFGPGTRLTVL.

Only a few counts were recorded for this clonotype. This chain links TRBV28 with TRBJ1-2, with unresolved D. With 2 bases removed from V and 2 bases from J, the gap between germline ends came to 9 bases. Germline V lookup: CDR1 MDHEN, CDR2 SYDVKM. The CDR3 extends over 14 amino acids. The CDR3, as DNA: TGTGCCAGCAGTTTAAGGGCGGCCAACTATGGCTACACCTTC. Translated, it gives CASSLRAANYGYTF.